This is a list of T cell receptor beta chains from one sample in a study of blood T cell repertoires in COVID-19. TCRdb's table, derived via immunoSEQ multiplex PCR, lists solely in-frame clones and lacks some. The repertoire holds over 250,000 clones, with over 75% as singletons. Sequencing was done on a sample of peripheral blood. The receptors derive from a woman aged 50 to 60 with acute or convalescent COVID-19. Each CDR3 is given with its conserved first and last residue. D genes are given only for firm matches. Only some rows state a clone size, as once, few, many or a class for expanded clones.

CDR3nt: TGTGCCAGCAGTGAAAGCCACAGCACTGGCTACACCTTC
CDR3aa: CASSESHSTGYTF
v_gene: TRBV2
d_gene: NA
abundance: few
j_gene: TRBJ1-2

CDR3nt: TGTGCCAGTAGTACCCCCAGCTTAGCGGGATACACAGATACGCAGTATTTT
CDR3aa: CASSTPSLAGYTDTQYF
v_gene: TRBV19
d_gene: TRBD2
abundance: NA
j_gene: TRBJ2-3

CDR3nt: TGTGCCAGCAGCCCCCAGTTTGAATCCTACGAGCAGTACTTC
CDR3aa: CASSPQFESYEQYF
v_gene: TRBV7-3
d_gene: NA
abundance: NA
j_gene: TRBJ2-7

CDR3nt: TGCAGCGTTGACCCAGACAGGGGCTCTGAAGCTTTCTTT
CDR3aa: CSVDPDRGSEAFF
v_gene: TRBV29-1
d_gene: TRBD1
abundance: NA
j_gene: TRBJ1-1

CDR3nt: TGTGCCAGCAGCTTCACAGGTGTGCAAGAGACCCAGTACTTC
CDR3aa: CASSFTGVQETQYF
v_gene: TRBV5-4
d_gene: NA
abundance: NA
j_gene: TRBJ2-5

CDR3nt: TGTGCCAGTAGTTTCCAGGCTCTTGGGGCCAACGTCCTGACTTTC
CDR3aa: CASSFQALGANVLTF
v_gene: TRBV19
d_gene: NA
abundance: NA
j_gene: TRBJ2-6

CDR3nt: TGTGCCAGCAGTTCCCGGACAGGAGCTAACTATGGCTACACCTTC
CDR3aa: CASSSRTGANYGYTF
v_gene: TRBV5-6
d_gene: TRBD1
abundance: NA
j_gene: TRBJ1-2

CDR3nt: TGTGCCAGCAGTCCGGTGGTGGGGGCGGATGAAAAACTGTTTTTT
CDR3aa: CASSPVVGADEKLFF
v_gene: TRBV7-9
d_gene: NA
abundance: NA
j_gene: TRBJ1-4

CDR3nt: TGTGCCAGCAGCTTTGCAGCGGGACGTTTGAACACTGAAGCTTTCTTT
CDR3aa: CASSFAAGRLNTEAFF
v_gene: TRBV7-2
d_gene: NA
abundance: NA
j_gene: TRBJ1-1

CDR3nt: TGTGCCAGCAGAACAGGGGGCTTTGAGCAGTTCTTC
CDR3aa: CASRTGGFEQFF
v_gene: TRBV3-1/TRBV3-2
d_gene: TRBD1
abundance: NA
j_gene: TRBJ2-1

CDR3nt: TGTGCCAGCAGTCTAACTAGCGGGAGTCGGGTCGGGGAGCTGTTTTTT
CDR3aa: CASSLTSGSRVGELFF
v_gene: TRBV7-9
d_gene: TRBD2
abundance: NA
j_gene: TRBJ2-2

CDR3nt: TGTGCCAGCAAGTCACTAGTTGCTGAGCAGTTCTTC
CDR3aa: CASKSLVAEQFF
v_gene: TRBV2
d_gene: NA
abundance: few
j_gene: TRBJ2-1

CDR3nt: TGTGCCAGCTCGTCGCCTCCGGGACAGGCATACGAGCAGTACTTC
CDR3aa: CASSSPPGQAYEQYF
v_gene: TRBV18
d_gene: TRBD1
abundance: once
j_gene: TRBJ2-7

CDR3nt: TGCGCCAGCAGCTCGGGACAGGGTTCGAATCAGCCCCAGCATTTT
CDR3aa: CASSSGQGSNQPQHF
v_gene: TRBV5-1
d_gene: TRBD1
abundance: NA
j_gene: TRBJ1-5

CDR3nt: TGCGCCAGCAGCGACAGGGGCTATCCTTACGAGCAGTACTTC
CDR3aa: CASSDRGYPYEQYF
v_gene: TRBV5-1
d_gene: TRBD1
abundance: few
j_gene: TRBJ2-7

CDR3nt: TGTGCCAGCATTATGGGACAGGGGTGGACTGAAGCTTTCTTT
CDR3aa: CASIMGQGWTEAFF
v_gene: TRBV7-9
d_gene: TRBD1
abundance: NA
j_gene: TRBJ1-1

CDR3nt: TGTGCCAGCAGTTTGCGGGAATCTCACAATGAGCAGTTCTTC
CDR3aa: CASSLRESHNEQFF
v_gene: TRBV27
d_gene: NA
abundance: NA
j_gene: TRBJ2-1